This T cell receptor beta chain was captured in a study of T cells in Graves' hyperthyroidism and ophthalmopathy. Amplification of TCR beta CDR3 regions was performed using RNA transcripts as template. The primer set for the first-round RT-PCR of the TCR CDR3 was HTBI. TCRdb independently ran MiXCR on the multiplex PCR reads; one entry per CDR3 protein. The top ten hold approximately 8.4% of the sample, which has 450,000 to 700,000 distinct CDR3 sequences, approximately 44% seen once. On this clonotype itself: Its target is not known.

Graves' hyperthyroidism without ophthalmopathy progression within 18 months was termed stable. Study-wide results and limits: Ophthalmopathy was predicted by the model a median of approximately six months ahead of onset. Most thyroid clonotypes that were expanded above 0.001 also turned up in blood. Patients with ophthalmopathy were separated from those with stable hyperthyroidism by a 13 V-J model.

Germline values: CDR1 SGHTA, CDR2 FQGTGA. The CDR3 consists of 14 residues. Trimming left V 4 bases short and J 0 bases short, with 7 bases between. What was sequenced was peripheral blood or thyroid tissue (not recorded which). The V gene is TRBV7-3, the J gene TRBJ2-1, with a weak D call TRBD2 (6 bases). This TCR came from a woman in her late teens or twenties with Graves' hyperthyroidism. The CDR3 DNA reads TGTGCCAGCAGCTCTAGCGCCTCCTACAATGAGCAGTTCTTC. Its translation: CASSSSASYNEQFF. Based on the CDR3 plus reference TRBV7-3 and TRBJ2-1, the full variable domain is GAGVSQTPSNKVTEKGKYVELRCDPISGHTALYWYRQSLGQGPEFLIYFQGTGAADDSGLPNDRFFAVRPEGSVSTLKIQRTERGDSAVYLCASSSSASYNEQFFGPGTRLTVL.